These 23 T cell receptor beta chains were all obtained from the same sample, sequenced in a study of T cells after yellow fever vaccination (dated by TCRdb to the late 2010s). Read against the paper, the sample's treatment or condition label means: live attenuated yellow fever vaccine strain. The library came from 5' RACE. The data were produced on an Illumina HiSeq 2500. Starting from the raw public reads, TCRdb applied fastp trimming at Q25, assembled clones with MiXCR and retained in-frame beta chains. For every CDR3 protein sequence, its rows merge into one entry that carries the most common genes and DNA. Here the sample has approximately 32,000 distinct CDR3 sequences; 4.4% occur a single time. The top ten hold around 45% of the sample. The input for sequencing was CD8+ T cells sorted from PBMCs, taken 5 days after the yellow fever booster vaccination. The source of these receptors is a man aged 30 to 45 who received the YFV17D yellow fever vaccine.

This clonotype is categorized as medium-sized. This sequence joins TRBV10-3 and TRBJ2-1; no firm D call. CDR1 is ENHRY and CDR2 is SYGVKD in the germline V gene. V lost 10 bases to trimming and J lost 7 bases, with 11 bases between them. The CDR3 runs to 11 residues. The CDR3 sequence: CATDQENEQFF. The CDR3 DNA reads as TGTGCCACGGATCAGGAGAATGAGCAGTTCTTC.

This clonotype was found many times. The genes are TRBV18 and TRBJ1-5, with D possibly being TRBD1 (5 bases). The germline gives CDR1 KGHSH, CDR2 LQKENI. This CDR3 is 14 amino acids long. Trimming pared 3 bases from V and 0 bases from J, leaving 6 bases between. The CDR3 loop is CASSPTDSNQPQHF. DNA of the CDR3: TGTGCCAGCTCACCGACAGATAGCAATCAGCCCCAGCATTTT.

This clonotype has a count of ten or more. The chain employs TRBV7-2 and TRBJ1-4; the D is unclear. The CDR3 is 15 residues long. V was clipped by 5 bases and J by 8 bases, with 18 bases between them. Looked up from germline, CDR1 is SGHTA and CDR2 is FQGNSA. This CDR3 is CASSTLEEGLEKLFF. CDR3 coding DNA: TGTGCCAGCAGCACTTTGGAGGAGGGTTTGGAAAAACTGTTTTTT.

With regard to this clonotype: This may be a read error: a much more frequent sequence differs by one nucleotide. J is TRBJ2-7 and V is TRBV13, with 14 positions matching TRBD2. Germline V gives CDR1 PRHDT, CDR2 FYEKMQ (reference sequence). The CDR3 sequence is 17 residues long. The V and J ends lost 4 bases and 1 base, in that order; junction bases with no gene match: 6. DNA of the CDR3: TGTGCCAGCAGCTCCGGGACTAGCGGGAGTTTTTCCTACGAGCAGTACTTC. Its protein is CASSSGTSGSFSYEQYF.

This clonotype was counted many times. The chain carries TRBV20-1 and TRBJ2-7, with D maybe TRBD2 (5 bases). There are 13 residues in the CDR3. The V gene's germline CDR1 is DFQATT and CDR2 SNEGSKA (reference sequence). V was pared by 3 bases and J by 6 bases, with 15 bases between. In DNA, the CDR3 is TGCAGTGCTAGGTTGACGGGGATCCTCGAGCAGTACTTC. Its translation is CSARLTGILEQYF.

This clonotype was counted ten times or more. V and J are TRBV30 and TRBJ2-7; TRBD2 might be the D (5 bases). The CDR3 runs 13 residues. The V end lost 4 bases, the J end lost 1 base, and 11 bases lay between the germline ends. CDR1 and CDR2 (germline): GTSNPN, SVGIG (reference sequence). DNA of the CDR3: TGTGCCTGGAAGGTTACGGGATCCTACGAGCAGTACTTC. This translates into CAWKVTGSYEQYF.

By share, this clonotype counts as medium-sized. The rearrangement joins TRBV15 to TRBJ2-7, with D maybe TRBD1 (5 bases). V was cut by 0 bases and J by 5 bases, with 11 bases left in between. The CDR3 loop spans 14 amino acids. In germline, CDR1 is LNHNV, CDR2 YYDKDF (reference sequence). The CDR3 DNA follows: TGTGCCACCAGCAGAGATGGGCAGGGCAACGAGCAGTACTTC. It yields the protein CATSRDGQGNEQYF.

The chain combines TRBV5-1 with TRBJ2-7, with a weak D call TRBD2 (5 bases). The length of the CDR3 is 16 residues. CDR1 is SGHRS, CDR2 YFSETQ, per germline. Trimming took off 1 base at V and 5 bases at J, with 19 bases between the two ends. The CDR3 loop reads CASSLYRGPPGNEQYF. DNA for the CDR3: TGCGCCAGCAGCTTGTATCGCGGCCCCCCGGGAAACGAGCAGTACTTC. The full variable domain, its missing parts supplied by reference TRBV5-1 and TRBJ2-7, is KAGVTQTPRYLIKTRGQQVTLSCSPISGHRSVSWYQQTPGQGLQFLFEYFSETQRNKGNFPGRFSGRQFSNSRSEMNVSTLELGDSALYLCASSLYRGPPGNEQYFGPGTRLTVT.

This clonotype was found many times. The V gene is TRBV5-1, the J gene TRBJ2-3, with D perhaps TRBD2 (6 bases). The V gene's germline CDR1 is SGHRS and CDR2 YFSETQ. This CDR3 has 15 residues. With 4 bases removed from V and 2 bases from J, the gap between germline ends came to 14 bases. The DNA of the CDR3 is TGCGCCAGCAGCCCTGGGGTAGCGGACACAGATACGCAGTATTTT. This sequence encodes CASSPGVADTDTQYF.

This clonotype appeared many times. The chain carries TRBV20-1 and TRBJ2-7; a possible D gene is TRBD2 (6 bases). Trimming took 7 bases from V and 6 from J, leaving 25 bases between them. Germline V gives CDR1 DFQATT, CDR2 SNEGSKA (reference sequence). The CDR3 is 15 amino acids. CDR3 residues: CSVATFSGQLSEQYF. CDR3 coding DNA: TGCAGTGTCGCAACGTTTAGCGGTCAGCTATCCGAGCAGTACTTC.

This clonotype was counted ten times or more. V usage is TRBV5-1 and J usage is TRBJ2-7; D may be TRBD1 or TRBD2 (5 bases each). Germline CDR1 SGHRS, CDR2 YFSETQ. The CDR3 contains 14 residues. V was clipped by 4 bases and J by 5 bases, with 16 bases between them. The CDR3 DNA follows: TGCGCCAGCAGCCCGTGGGCCGGGGCAGACGAGCAGTACTTC. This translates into CASSPWAGADEQYF.

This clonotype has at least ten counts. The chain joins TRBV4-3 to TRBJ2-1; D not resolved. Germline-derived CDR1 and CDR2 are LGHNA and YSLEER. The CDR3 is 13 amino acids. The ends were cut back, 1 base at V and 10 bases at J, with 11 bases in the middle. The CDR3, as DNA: TGCGCCAGCAGCCAAGTCTTATTAAGCGAGCAGTTCTTC. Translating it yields CASSQVLLSEQFF.

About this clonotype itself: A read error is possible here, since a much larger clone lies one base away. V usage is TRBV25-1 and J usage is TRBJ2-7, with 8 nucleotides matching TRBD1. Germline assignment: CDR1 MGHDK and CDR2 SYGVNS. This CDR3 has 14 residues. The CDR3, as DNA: TGTGCCAGCGGTGACCCTAGACAGGGGTACGAGCAGTACTTC. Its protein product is CASGDPRQGYEQYF.

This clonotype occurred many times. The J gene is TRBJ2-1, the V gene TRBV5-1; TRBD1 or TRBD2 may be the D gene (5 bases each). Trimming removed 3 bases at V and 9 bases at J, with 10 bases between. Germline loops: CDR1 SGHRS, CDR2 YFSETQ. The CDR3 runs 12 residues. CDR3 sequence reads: CASSYLGVEQFF. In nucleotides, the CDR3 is TGCGCCAGCAGCTATTTGGGGGTTGAGCAGTTCTTC.

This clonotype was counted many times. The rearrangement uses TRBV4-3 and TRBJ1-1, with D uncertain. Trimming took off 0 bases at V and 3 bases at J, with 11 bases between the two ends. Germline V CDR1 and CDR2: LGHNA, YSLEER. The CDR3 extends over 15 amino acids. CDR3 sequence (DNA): TGCGCCAGCAGCCAAGATCCTACGCAGTACACTGAAGCTTTCTTT. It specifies CASSQDPTQYTEAFF.

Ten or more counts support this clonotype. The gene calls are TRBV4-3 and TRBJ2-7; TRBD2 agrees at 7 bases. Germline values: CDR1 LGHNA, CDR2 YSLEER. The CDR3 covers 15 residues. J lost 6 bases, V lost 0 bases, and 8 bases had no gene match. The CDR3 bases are TGCGCCAGCAGCCAAGATGGGGGGGACTCTGGCGAGCAGTACTTC. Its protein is CASSQDGGDSGEQYF.

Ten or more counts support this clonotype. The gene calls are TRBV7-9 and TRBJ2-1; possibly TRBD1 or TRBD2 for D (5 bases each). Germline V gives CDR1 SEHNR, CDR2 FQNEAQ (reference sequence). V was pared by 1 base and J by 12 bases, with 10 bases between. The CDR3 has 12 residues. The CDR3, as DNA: TGTGCCAGCAGCTTAGGAGGGGCGATGCAGTTCTTC. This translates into CASSLGGAMQFF. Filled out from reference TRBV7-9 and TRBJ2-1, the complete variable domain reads DTGVSQNPRHKITKRGQNVTFRCDPISEHNRLYWYRQTLGQGPEFLTYFQNEAQLEKSRLLSDRFSAERPKGSFSTLEIQRTEQGDSAMYLCASSLGGAMQFFGPGTRLTVL.

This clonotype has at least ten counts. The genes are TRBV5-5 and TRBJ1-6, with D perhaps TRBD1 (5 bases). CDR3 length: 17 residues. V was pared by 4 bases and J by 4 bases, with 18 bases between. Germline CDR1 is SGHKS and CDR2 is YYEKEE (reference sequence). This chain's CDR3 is CASSPLVVGQYNSPLHF. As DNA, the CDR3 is TGTGCCAGCAGCCCCTTGGTCGTCGGACAATATAATTCACCCCTCCACTTT.

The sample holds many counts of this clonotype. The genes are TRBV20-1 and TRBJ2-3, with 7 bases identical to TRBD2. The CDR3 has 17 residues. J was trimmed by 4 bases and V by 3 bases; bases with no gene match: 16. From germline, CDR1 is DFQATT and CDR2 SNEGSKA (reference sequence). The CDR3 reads CSASGSGRALGADTQYF. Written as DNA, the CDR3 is TGCAGTGCTAGTGGGAGTGGGAGGGCCCTCGGGGCAGATACGCAGTATTTT.

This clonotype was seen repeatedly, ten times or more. CDR3 sequence: CASSLGGLAGDYNEQFF. DNA of the CDR3: TGCGCCAGCAGCTTGGGAGGACTAGCGGGAGACTACAATGAGCAGTTCTTC. The V call is TRBV5-1, the J call TRBJ2-1, with 13 bases aligning to TRBD2. This CDR3 spans 17 amino acids. The V and J ends lost 0 bases and 3 bases, in that order; junction bases with no gene match: 3. In germline, CDR1 is SGHRS, CDR2 YFSETQ.

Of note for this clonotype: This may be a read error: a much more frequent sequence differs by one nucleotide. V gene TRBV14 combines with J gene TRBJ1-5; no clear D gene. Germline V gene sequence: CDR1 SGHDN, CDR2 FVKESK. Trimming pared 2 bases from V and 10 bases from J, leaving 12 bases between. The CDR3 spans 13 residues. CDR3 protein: CASSQRREHPQHF. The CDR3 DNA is TGTGCCAGCAGCCAAAGGAGGGAACATCCCCAGCATTTT.

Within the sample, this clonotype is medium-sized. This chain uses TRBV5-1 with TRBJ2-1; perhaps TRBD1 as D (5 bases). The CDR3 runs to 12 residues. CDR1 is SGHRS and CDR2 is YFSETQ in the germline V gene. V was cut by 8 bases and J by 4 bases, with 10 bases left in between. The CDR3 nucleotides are TGCGCCAGTCAATCAGGGTACAATGAGCAGTTCTTC. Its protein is CASQSGYNEQFF. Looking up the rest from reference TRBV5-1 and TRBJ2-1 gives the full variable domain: KAGVTQTPRYLIKTRGQQVTLSCSPISGHRSVSWYQQTPGQGLQFLFEYFSETQRNKGNFPGRFSGRQFSNSRSEMNVSTLELGDSALYLCASQSGYNEQFFGPGTRLTVL.

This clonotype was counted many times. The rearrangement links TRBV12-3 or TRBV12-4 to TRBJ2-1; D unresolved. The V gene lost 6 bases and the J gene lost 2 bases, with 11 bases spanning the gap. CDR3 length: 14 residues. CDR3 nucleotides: TGTGCCAGCAGAGACGGTGGGGCCTACAATGAGCAGTTCTTC. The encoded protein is CASRDGGAYNEQFF.